These 21 T cell receptor beta chains share one sample of origin, sequenced in a study of human T cells and chemical hapten exposure. TCRdb redid the calling of the 5' RACE reads with MiXCR, one entry per CDR3 protein. The data show some 150,000 distinct CDR3 sequences, 3.5% to 5% seen once. Total RNA was extracted from unfractionated whole blood. Receptors originate from a female donor in good health.

This clonotype occurred many times. This chain uses TRBV2 with TRBJ2-3; D remains ambiguous. Looked up from germline, CDR1 is SNHLY and CDR2 is FYNNEI. The CDR3 runs 15 residues. The V end was cut by 4 bases, the J end by 0 bases, with 11 bases between. The CDR3 spells CASSGTVGSTDTQYF. The CDR3 DNA sequence: TGTGCCAGCAGTGGTACAGTGGGGAGCACAGATACGCAGTATTTT.

This clonotype was counted ten times or more. This rearrangement joins TRBV29-1 to TRBJ2-5; D possibly corresponds to TRBD2 (6 bases). The germline CDR1 and CDR2 sequences are SQVTM and ANQGSEA. V was trimmed by 5 bases and J by 5 bases, leaving 21 bases between them. There are 15 residues in the CDR3. The CDR3 loop is CSVSGLDYGPETQYF. CDR3 DNA sequence: TGCAGCGTTTCAGGTTTGGACTACGGGCCCGAGACCCAGTACTTC. Supplemented by reference TRBV29-1 and TRBJ2-5, the full variable domain reads SAVISQKPSRDICQRGTSLTIQCQVDSQVTMMFWYRQQPGQSLTLIATANQGSEATYESGFVIDKFPISRPNLTFSTLTVSNMSPEDSSIYLCSVSGLDYGPETQYFGPGTRLLVL.

This clonotype has a count of ten or more. The chain uses TRBV9 and TRBJ2-7, with D uncertain. V was cut by 2 bases and J by 0 bases, with 6 bases left in between. Germline V gives CDR1 SGDLS, CDR2 YYNGEE. CDR3 size: 13 residues. The CDR3 DNA reads TGTGCCAGCAGCGTTCGGCCCTCCTACGAGCAGTACTTC. Protein: CASSVRPSYEQYF.

This clonotype was seen at least ten times. The chain has TRBV5-6 and TRBJ2-1; D might be TRBD1 (5 bases). CDR1 SGHDT and CDR2 YYEEEE come from the germline V gene. Trimming left V 5 bases short and J 6 bases short, with 15 bases between. The CDR3 extends over 14 amino acids. The CDR3 DNA sequence: TGTGCCAGCAGACAAATGGGGCCGGCCAATGAGCAGTTCTTC. Translated, it gives CASRQMGPANEQFF.

This clonotype was counted many times. The chain uses TRBV5-6 and TRBJ1-4, with TRBD1 as a possible D gene (5 bases). CDR3 length: 15 amino acids. V lost 5 bases and J 13 bases, leaving 24 bases between the germline ends. Germline CDR1 and CDR2: SGHDT and YYEEEE. The CDR3 DNA reads TGTGCCAGCAGTTTGAACCCAGGGAAGGGCCGTGTACTGTTTTTT. Residues: CASSLNPGKGRVLFF.

V gene TRBV7-8 combines with J gene TRBJ1-1; D call uncertain. From germline, CDR1 is SGHVS and CDR2 FQNEAQ. This CDR3 has 18 residues. Between the trimmed V and J ends, which lost 5 bases and 1 base, there was a span of 23 bases. The CDR3: CASSPRPPTRGGNTEAFF. In DNA form, the CDR3 reads TGTGCCAGCAGCCCTCGACCACCAACTCGGGGAGGGAACACTGAAGCTTTCTTT.

This clonotype appeared a few times. This chain joins TRBV20-1 and TRBJ2-7; TRBD1 might be the D (5 bases). Germline CDR1 is DFQATT and CDR2 is SNEGSKA (reference sequence). Deletions cut 3 bases from V and 2 bases from J, with 11 bases between. CDR3 length: 13 amino acids. CDR3 amino acids: CSARTAEPYEQYF. Written as DNA, the CDR3 is TGCAGTGCTAGGACAGCCGAACCCTACGAGCAGTACTTC.

The table lists this clonotype with many counts. The rearrangement joins TRBV5-1 to TRBJ1-1, with D tentatively TRBD1 (5 bases). Trimming removed 6 bases at V and 2 bases at J, with 11 bases between. This CDR3 comprises 13 residues. Germline CDR1 is SGHRS and CDR2 is YFSETQ. The CDR3 here is CASTKGINTEAFF. In DNA, the CDR3 is TGCGCCAGCACAAAGGGGATCAACACTGAAGCTTTCTTT.

This clonotype was observed at least ten times. J is TRBJ2-3 and V is TRBV20-1, with D maybe TRBD2 (5 bases). This CDR3 comprises 15 residues. The germline CDR1 and CDR2 sequences are DFQATT and SNEGSKA (reference sequence). V lost 3 bases and J 4 bases, leaving 17 bases between the germline ends. The CDR3 DNA reads as TGCAGTGCTAGGTCTCAGCCCCGGCGGGCAGATACGCAGTATTTT. It specifies CSARSQPRRADTQYF.

This clonotype was counted ten times or more. The rearrangement links TRBV27 to TRBJ1-5; 8 bases agree with TRBD1. In germline, CDR1 is MNHEY, CDR2 SMNVEV (reference sequence). V lost 5 bases, J lost 3 bases, and 9 bases stayed unmatched. This CDR3 contains 16 residues. Here the CDR3 DNA reads TGTGCCAGCAGTCATACTCTGGACAGGGACAATCAGCCCCAGCATTTT. Its protein is CASSHTLDRDNQPQHF.

Many counts were recorded for this clonotype. The chain links TRBV5-1 to TRBJ1-2; 8 bases agree with TRBD1. The V gene's germline CDR1 is SGHRS and CDR2 YFSETQ. The CDR3 length is 12 residues. The ends lost 3 bases at V and 8 bases at J; junction bases unmatched: 3. The CDR3 DNA is TGCGCCAGCAGCTCGGACAGGGTGGGCTACACCTTC. This translates into CASSSDRVGYTF.

Many counts were recorded for this clonotype. The V and J genes are TRBV20-1 and TRBJ1-6; 7 positions agree with TRBD1. CDR1 and CDR2 from the germline V gene are DFQATT and SNEGSKA (reference sequence). This CDR3 has 13 residues. After removal of 2 bases from V and 10 bases from J, the junction contained 5 bases not matched to a gene. This CDR3 is CSARTQGVSPLHF. As DNA, the CDR3 is TGCAGTGCTAGAACCCAGGGGGTGTCACCCCTCCACTTT.

This clonotype occurred a few times. The chain joins TRBV4-2 to TRBJ1-2; D perhaps matches TRBD1 (5 bases). The germline V and J ends were trimmed by 1 base and 4 bases, with 13 bases remaining between them. Germline CDR1 is LGHNA and CDR2 is YNFKEQ. CDR3 size: 15 residues. As DNA, the CDR3 is TGTGCCAGCAGCCAAGTCTGGTCGGGGCCCTATGGCTACACCTTC. It specifies CASSQVWSGPYGYTF.

This clonotype was recorded many times. The rearrangement links TRBV6-5 to TRBJ2-1; 7 bases are shared with TRBD2. Trimming cost V 3 bases and J 6 bases; bases outside gene matches: 8. Germline CDR1 and CDR2: MNHEY and SVGAGI. The CDR3 totals 15 residues. CDR3 DNA: TGTGCCAGCAGTTATGGTGGGGGGGATGTCAATGAGCAGTTCTTC. Its protein is CASSYGGGDVNEQFF.

There are many counts of this clonotype. The chain is built from TRBV20-1 and TRBJ1-4, with 9 nucleotides matching TRBD1. Germline assignment: CDR1 DFQATT and CDR2 SNEGSKA (reference sequence). Trimming removed 2 bases from V and 7 bases from J; junction bases left unmatched: 5. CDR3 size: 14 residues. The CDR3 here is CSARHDRGFEKLFF. In DNA, the CDR3 is TGCAGTGCTAGACATGACAGGGGGTTTGAAAAACTGTTTTTT.

The sample holds many counts of this clonotype. The rearrangement uses TRBV6-1 and TRBJ1-2, with 7 bases that match TRBD1. CDR1 is MNHNS and CDR2 is SASEGT in the germline V gene. CDR3 size: 15 residues. V lost 10 bases, J lost 4 bases, and 15 bases stayed unmatched. CDR3: CATQRTGDGGYGYTF. The CDR3 DNA sequence: TGTGCCACCCAGAGAACAGGGGATGGTGGCTATGGCTACACCTTC.

This clonotype was counted at least ten times. J is TRBJ2-5 and V is TRBV4-3; D is possibly TRBD1 or TRBD2 (6 bases each). CDR3 size: 15 residues. Germline CDR1 is LGHNA and CDR2 is YSLEER. The V end lost 4 bases, the J end lost 2 bases, and 14 bases lay between the germline ends. Here the CDR3 reads CASSPSWGAQETQYF. Here the CDR3 DNA reads TGCGCCAGCAGCCCCTCGTGGGGGGCGCAAGAGACCCAGTACTTC.

In its sample, this clonotype was seen many times. V usage is TRBV10-3 and J usage is TRBJ2-1; 14 bases are shared with TRBD2. Per germline, CDR1 ENHRY and CDR2 SYGVKD. The CDR3 runs 17 residues. V dropped 9 bases and J dropped 13; count of bases not matched to a gene: 20. The CDR3: CAISPGLAGAGALGQFF. In DNA, the CDR3 is TGTGCCATTTCACCGGGACTAGCGGGGGCCGGTGCGTTAGGTCAGTTCTTC.

This clonotype was observed many times. The V call is TRBV20-1, the J call TRBJ2-5; D is unclear. Deletions cut 3 bases from V and 2 bases from J, with 19 bases between. This CDR3 is 16 amino acids long. Per the germline V gene, CDR1 is DFQATT and CDR2 is SNEGSKA (reference sequence). DNA for the CDR3: TGCAGTGCTAGTTTTAGCTCAATAGACTTTCAAGAGACCCAGTACTTC. Amino acids: CSASFSSIDFQETQYF.

This clonotype showed up many times. This chain links TRBV29-1 with TRBJ1-2, with a possible D match to TRBD1 (5 bases). The CDR3 is made up of 15 amino acids. Between the trimmed V and J ends, which lost 8 bases and 8 bases, there was a span of 27 bases. The germline V gene encodes CDR1 SQVTM and CDR2 ANQGSEA. CDR3 in DNA: TGCAGCACATTTGGCCACCCCCGAGGGGACGGGGGCTACACCTTC. It is translated as CSTFGHPRGDGGYTF. Full variable domain (outside the CDR3, taken from reference TRBV29-1 and TRBJ1-2): SAVISQKPSRDICQRGTSLTIQCQVDSQVTMMFWYRQQPGQSLTLIATANQGSEATYESGFVIDKFPISRPNLTFSTLTVSNMSPEDSSIYLCSTFGHPRGDGGYTFGSGTRLTVV.

This clonotype was seen repeatedly, ten times or more. This chain joins TRBV11-2 and TRBJ1-1, with D unclear. V shed 5 bases and J shed 5 bases, with 18 bases lying between them. The CDR3 sequence is 15 residues long. Per the germline V gene, CDR1 is SGHAT and CDR2 is FQNNGV. In DNA, the CDR3 is TGTGCCAGCAGCCTGACATTGAATCTCGCAACTGAAGCTTTCTTT. It translates to CASSLTLNLATEAFF.